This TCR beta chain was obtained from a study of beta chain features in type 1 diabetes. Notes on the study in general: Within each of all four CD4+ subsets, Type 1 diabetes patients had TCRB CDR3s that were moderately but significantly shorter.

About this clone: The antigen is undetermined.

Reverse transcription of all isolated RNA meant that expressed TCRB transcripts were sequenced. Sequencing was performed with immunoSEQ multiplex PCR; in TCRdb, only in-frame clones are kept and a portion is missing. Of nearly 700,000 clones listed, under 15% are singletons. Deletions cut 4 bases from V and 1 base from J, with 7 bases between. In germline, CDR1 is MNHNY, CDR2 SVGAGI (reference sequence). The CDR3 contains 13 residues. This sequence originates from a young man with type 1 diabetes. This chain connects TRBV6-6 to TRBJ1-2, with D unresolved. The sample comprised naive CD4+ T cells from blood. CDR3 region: CASSLISNYGYTF. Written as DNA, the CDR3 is TGTGCCAGCAGTTTGATCAGTAACTATGGCTACACCTTC.